The clone carrying this T cell receptor (beta chain) came up a few times. What it binds is not known. The sample comes from a study of CD8 T cells in ankylosing spondylitis. Study-wide results and caveats: Clones linked to the disease showed a CD8+ phenotype. They occurred at relatively low frequencies in peripheral blood. There were earlier reports of some motif variants in reactive arthritis synovial fluid and blood. Within ankylosing spondylitis blood, a TCR beta motif made up of eight or nine highly homologous variants appeared to be characteristic.

Researchers built TCR beta libraries using quantitative 5'-RACE with molecular barcodes. A single record per CDR3 protein comes from TCRdb applying MiXCR to the 5' RACE reads. The sample records approximately 150,000 distinct CDR3 sequences, 30% to 40% being singletons. The CDR3 is 11 residues long. Trimming pared 4 bases from V and 7 bases from J, leaving 8 bases between. This sequence originates from a male donor with ankylosing spondylitis. J is TRBJ2-7 and V is TRBV12-3 or TRBV12-4, with D hard to call. The material sequenced was synovial fluid, either unsorted or a sorted T cell fraction (not recorded which). In DNA, the CDR3 is TGTGCCAGCAGTTCAGTAGAGGAGCAGTACTTC. Protein product: CASSSVEEQYF.